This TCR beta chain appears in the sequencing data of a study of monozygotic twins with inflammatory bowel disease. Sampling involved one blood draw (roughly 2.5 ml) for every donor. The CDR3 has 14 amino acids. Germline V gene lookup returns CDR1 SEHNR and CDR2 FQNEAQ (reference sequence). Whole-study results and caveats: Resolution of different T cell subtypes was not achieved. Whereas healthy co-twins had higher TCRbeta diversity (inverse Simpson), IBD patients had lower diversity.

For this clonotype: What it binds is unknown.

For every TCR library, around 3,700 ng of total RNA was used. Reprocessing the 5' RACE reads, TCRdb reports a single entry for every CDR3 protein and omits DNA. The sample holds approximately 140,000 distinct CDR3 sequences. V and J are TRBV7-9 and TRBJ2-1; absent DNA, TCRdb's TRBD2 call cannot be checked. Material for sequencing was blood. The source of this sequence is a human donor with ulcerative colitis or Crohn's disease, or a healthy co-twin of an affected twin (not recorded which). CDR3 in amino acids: CASSPGGGYNEQFF.